These T cell receptor beta chains were read from a single sample in a study of blood T cell repertoires in COVID-19. The assay was immunoSEQ multiplex PCR, and TCRdb's table has in-frame clones only and misses some. The sample records roughly 40,000 clones, 70% to 90% being singletons. Sequencing input: peripheral blood. These receptor sequences come from a human donor in a cohort sampled during active COVID-19. Each CDR3 is given with its conserved first and last residue. The D gene is left open where the match is weak. A clone size is listed for some rows: how often the clone was seen (once, few, many), or a class if it is expanded.

>TRBJ1-6|15|-|TRBV30|-
CAWSPPGHYNSPLHF
TGTGCCTGGAGTCCCCCGGGACATTATAATTCACCCCTCCACTTT
>TRBJ2-3|11|-|TRBV20-1|-
CSAGGGDTQYF
TGCAGTGCGGGAGGGGGAGATACGCAGTATTTT
>TRBJ2-7|15|-|TRBV14|-
CASSQAITHFYEQYF
TGTGCCAGCAGCCAAGCGATAACCCACTTCTACGAGCAGTACTTC
>TRBJ2-7|15|-|TRBV19|-
CASSIDPETWYEQYF
TGTGCCAGTAGTATAGATCCCGAAACTTGGTACGAGCAGTACTTC
>TRBJ1-2|13|TRBD1|TRBV7-9|once
CASSLAGTGGYTF
TGTGCCAGCAGCTTAGCCGGGACAGGGGGCTACACCTTC
>TRBJ2-5|14|-|TRBV5-1|-
CASSLGAAQETQYF
TGCGCCAGCAGCTTGGGGGCAGCCCAAGAGACCCAGTACTTC
>TRBJ2-3|15|TRBD2|TRBV18|-
CASSLTSGNTDTQYF
TGTGCCAGCTCACTAACTAGCGGGAACACAGATACGCAGTATTTT
>TRBJ2-4|13|-|TRBV7-9|-
CASLGASKNIQYF
TGTGCCAGCCTAGGGGCCTCCAAAAACATTCAGTACTTC
>TRBJ2-1|15|TRBD1|TRBV19|-
CASSISGQVYNEQFF
TGTGCCAGTAGTATATCGGGACAGGTATACAATGAGCAGTTCTTC
>TRBJ1-4|14|-|TRBV10-2|-
CASSPTGSSEKLFF
TGCGCCAGCAGTCCCACAGGGTCCTCAGAAAAACTGTTTTTT
>TRBJ2-4|13|-|TRBV30|-
CAWGRAAKNIQYF
TGTGCCTGGGGGCGGGCGGCCAAAAACATTCAGTACTTC
>TRBJ2-1|16|TRBD2|TRBV6-1|once
CASSEATSWARNEQFF
TGTGCCAGCAGTGAAGCGACTAGCTGGGCTCGGAATGAGCAGTTCTTC
>TRBJ2-7|18|TRBD2|TRBV29-1|-
CSVTPGLAGGPVGYEQYF
TGCAGCGTGACACCGGGACTAGCGGGAGGGCCTGTTGGCTACGAGCAGTACTTC
>TRBJ2-1|15|TRBD2|TRBV5-1|few
CASTTGTTNNNEQFF
TGCGCCAGCACCACCGGGACTACCAACAACAATGAGCAGTTCTTC
>TRBJ2-1|14|-|TRBV9|-
CASNPGVSHNEQFF
TGTGCCAGCAACCCGGGGGTCTCTCACAATGAGCAGTTCTTC
>TRBJ2-6|21|TRBD1|TRBV4-1|-
CASSQDWTGNSRSSGANVLTF
TGCGCCAGCAGCCAAGACTGGACAGGGAATTCAAGAAGCTCTGGGGCCAACGTCCTGACTTTC
>TRBJ2-4|14|TRBD1|TRBV5-1|-
CASSPGEGGGIQYF
TGCGCCAGCAGCCCCGGGGAAGGGGGCGGCATTCAGTACTTC
>TRBJ2-3|16|TRBD2|TRBV4-1|-
CASSQADSGFTDTQYF
TGCGCCAGCAGCCAAGCTGATAGCGGGTTCACAGATACGCAGTATTTT
>TRBJ2-7|16|TRBD2|TRBV4-3|-
CASSQEVLAGAYEQYF
TGCGCCAGCAGCCAAGAAGTACTAGCGGGAGCCTACGAGCAGTACTTC
>TRBJ2-7|13|TRBD2|TRBV29-1|-
CSVVVREGVEQYF
TGCAGCGTTGTAGTTCGGGAGGGTGTGGAGCAGTACTTC
>TRBJ2-7|18|TRBD2|TRBV27|-
CASSHTGTSGGPVYEQYF
TGTGCCAGCAGTCATACCGGGACTAGCGGGGGGCCGGTCTACGAGCAGTACTTC
>TRBJ2-5|16|TRBD2|TRBV5-4|-
CASSRVAGGPQETQYF
TGTGCCAGCAGCAGAGTGGCGGGGGGTCCCCAAGAGACCCAGTACTTC
>TRBJ2-1|13|-|TRBV29-1|-
CSVVVFGYNEQFF
TGCAGCGTTGTAGTCTTCGGTTACAATGAGCAGTTCTTC
>TRBJ2-1|15|-|TRBV5-8|-
CASSLEQSSYNEQFF
TGTGCCAGCAGCTTGGAACAGAGCTCCTACAATGAGCAGTTCTTC
>TRBJ1-1|15|TRBD1|TRBV5-5|-
CASSWGDRANTEAFF
TGTGCCAGCAGCTGGGGGGACAGGGCTAACACTGAAGCTTTCTTT
>TRBJ2-3|15|TRBD2|TRBV28|-
CASSRGTSGGDTQYF
TGTGCCAGCAGTCGGGGGACTAGCGGGGGAGATACGCAGTATTTT
>TRBJ2-7|13|-|TRBV20-1|-
CSASRDNSYEQYF
TGCAGTGCTAGTAGGGACAACTCCTACGAGCAGTACTTC
>TRBJ2-7|14|-|TRBV4-1|few
CASSQYEGAYEQYF
TGCGCCAGCAGCCAATACGAGGGAGCCTACGAGCAGTACTTC
>TRBJ2-5|16|-|TRBV11-3|-
CASSLDGGAGAETQYF
TGTGCCAGCAGCTTAGATGGAGGGGCCGGGGCGGAGACCCAGTACTTC